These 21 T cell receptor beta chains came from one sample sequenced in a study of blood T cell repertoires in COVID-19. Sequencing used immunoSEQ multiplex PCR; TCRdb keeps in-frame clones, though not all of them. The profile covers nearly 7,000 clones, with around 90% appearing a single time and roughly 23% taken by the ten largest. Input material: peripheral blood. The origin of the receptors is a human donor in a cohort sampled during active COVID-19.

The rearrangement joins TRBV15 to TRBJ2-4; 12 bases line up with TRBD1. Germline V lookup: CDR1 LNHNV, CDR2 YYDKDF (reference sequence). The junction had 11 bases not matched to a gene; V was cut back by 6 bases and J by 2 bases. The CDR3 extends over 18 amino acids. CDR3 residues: CATRPGQGAFVTKNIQYF. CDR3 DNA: TGTGCCACCAGACCGGGACAGGGGGCTTTTGTAACCAAAAACATTCAGTACTTC. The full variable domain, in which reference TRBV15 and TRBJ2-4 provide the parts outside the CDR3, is DAMVIQNPRYQVTQFGKPVTLSCSQTLNHNVMYWYQQKSSQAPKLLFHYYDKDFNNEADTPDNFQSRRPNTSFCFLDIRSPGLGDTAMYLCATRPGQGAFVTKNIQYFGAGTRLSVL.

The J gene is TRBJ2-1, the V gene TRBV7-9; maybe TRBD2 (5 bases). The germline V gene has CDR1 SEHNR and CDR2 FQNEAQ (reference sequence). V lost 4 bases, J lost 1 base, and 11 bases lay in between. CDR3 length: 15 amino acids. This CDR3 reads CASSSGNGSYNEQFF. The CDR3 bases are TGTGCCAGCAGCTCGGGAAATGGATCCTACAATGAGCAGTTCTTC.

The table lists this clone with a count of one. The CDR3 here is CASSPGYGYTF. DNA for the CDR3: TGTGCCAGCAGCCCCGGGTATGGCTACACCTTC. V usage is TRBV3-1 (or the pseudogene TRBV3-2) and J usage is TRBJ1-2, with unresolved D. Per germline, CDR1 LGHDT and CDR2 YNNKEL (reference sequence). With 4 bases removed from V and 5 bases from J, the gap between germline ends came to 5 bases. The CDR3 covers 11 residues.

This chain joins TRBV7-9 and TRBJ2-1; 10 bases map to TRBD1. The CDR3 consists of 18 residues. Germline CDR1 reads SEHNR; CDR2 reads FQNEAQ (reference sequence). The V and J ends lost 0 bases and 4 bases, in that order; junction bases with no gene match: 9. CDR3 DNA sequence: TGTGCCAGCAGCTTAGCTAAACCGGGACAGGGGCAATACAATGAGCAGTTCTTC. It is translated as CASSLAKPGQGQYNEQFF.

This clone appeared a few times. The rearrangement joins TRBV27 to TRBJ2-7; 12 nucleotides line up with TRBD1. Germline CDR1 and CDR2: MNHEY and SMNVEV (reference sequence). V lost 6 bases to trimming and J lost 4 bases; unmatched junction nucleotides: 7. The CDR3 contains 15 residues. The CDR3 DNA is TGTGCCAGCAGCCGTAAGGGACAGGGGGCTTACGAGCAGTACTTC. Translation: CASSRKGQGAYEQYF.

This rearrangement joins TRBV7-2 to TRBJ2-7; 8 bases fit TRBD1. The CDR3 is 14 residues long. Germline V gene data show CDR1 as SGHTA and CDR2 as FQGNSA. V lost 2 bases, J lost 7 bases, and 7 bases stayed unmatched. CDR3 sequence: CASSLWTGLGEQYF. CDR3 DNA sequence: TGTGCCAGCAGCTTATGGACAGGGTTGGGGGAGCAGTACTTC.

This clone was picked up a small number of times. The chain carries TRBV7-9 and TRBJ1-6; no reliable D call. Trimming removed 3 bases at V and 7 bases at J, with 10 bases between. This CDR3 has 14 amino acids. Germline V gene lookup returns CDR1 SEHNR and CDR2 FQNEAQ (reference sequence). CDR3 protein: CASSFGGMNSPLHF. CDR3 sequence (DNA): TGTGCCAGCAGCTTCGGAGGGATGAATTCACCCCTCCACTTT.

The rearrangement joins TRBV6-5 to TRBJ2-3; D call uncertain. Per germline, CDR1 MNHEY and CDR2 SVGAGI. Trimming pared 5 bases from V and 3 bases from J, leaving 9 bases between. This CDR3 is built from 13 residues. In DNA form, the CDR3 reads TGTGCCAGCAGTACGGTCCAAACAGATACGCAGTATTTT. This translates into CASSTVQTDTQYF.

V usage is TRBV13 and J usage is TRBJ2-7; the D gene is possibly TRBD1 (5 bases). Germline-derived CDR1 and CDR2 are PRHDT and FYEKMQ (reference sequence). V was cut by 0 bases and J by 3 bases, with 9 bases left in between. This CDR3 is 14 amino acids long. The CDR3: CASSLGGADYEQYF. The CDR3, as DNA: TGTGCCAGCAGCTTAGGAGGGGCAGACTACGAGCAGTACTTC.

The CDR3, as DNA: TGTGCCAGCAGGCCCTCAGGGGGCGAGCAGTACTTC. It codes for CASRPSGGEQYF. The rearrangement links TRBV14 to TRBJ2-7; the match to TRBD1 covers 7 bases. The CDR3 contains 12 residues. The ends lost 6 bases at V and 6 bases at J; junction bases unmatched: 5. The germline V gene has CDR1 SGHDN and CDR2 FVKESK.

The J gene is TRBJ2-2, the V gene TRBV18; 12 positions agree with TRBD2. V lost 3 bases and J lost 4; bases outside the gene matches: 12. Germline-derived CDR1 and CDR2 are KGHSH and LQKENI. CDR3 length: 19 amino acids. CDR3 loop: CASSPTSASGGAGTGELFF. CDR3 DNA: TGTGCCAGCTCACCGACCTCGGCTAGCGGGGGGGCCGGCACCGGGGAGCTGTTTTTT.

DNA for the CDR3: TGTGCCAGCAGCCCGACAGGGGTCGAGCAGTACTTC. Encoded protein: CASSPTGVEQYF. The rearrangement uses TRBV6-5 and TRBJ2-7, with TRBD1 identical over 8 bases. Germline V gene data show CDR1 as MNHEY and CDR2 as SVGAGI. After removal of 6 bases from V and 6 bases from J, the junction contained 4 bases not matched to a gene. CDR3 length: 12 residues.

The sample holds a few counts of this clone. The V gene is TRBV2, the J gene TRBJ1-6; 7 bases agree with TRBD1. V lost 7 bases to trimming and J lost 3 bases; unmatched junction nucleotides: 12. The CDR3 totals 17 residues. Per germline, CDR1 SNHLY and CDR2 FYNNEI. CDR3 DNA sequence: TGTGCCAGCAAACAGGGGAACCTTAACTACTATAATTCACCCCTCCACTTT. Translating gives CASKQGNLNYYNSPLHF.

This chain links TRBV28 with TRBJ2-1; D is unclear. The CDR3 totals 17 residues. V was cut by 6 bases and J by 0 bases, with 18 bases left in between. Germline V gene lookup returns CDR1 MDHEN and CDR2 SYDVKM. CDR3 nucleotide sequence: TGTGCCAGCAGCTATCCGACTCGCGCCACCTCCTACAATGAGCAGTTCTTC. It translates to CASSYPTRATSYNEQFF.

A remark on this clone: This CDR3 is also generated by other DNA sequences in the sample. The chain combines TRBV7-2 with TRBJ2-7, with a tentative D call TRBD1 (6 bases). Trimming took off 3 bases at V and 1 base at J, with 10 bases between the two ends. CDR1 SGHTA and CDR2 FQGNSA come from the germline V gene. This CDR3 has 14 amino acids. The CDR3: CASSFRTESYEQYF. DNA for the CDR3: TGTGCCAGCAGCTTTCGGACAGAATCCTACGAGCAGTACTTC.

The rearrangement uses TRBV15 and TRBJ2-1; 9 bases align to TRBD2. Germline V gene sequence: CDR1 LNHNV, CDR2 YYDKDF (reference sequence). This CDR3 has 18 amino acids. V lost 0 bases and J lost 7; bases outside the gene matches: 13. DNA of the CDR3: TGTGCCACCAGCAGAGAAGCGGGAGGAAGTTTGTTGGGAAATGAGCAGTTCTTC. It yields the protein CATSREAGGSLLGNEQFF. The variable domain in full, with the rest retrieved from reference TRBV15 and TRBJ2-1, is DAMVIQNPRYQVTQFGKPVTLSCSQTLNHNVMYWYQQKSSQAPKLLFHYYDKDFNNEADTPDNFQSRRPNTSFCFLDIRSPGLGDTAMYLCATSREAGGSLLGNEQFFGPGTRLTVL.

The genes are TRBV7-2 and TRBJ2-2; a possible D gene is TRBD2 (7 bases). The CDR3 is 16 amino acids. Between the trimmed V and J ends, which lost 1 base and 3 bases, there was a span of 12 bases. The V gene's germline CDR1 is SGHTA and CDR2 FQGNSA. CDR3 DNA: TGTGCCAGCAGCTTAGGAAGGGGGGGAGACACCGGGGAGCTGTTTTTT. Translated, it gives CASSLGRGGDTGELFF.

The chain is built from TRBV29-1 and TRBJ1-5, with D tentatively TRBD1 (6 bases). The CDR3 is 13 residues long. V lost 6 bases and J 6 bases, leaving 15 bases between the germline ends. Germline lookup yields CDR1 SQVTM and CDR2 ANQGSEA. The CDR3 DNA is TGCAGCGTGTCTACAGGGTTGGCTCAGCCCCAGCATTTT. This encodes CSVSTGLAQPQHF.

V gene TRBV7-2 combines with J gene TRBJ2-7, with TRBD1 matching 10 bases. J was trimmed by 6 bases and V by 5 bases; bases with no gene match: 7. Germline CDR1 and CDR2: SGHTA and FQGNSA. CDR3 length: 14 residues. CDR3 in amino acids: CASSDWDRGLEQYF. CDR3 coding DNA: TGTGCCAGCAGCGATTGGGACAGGGGTCTCGAGCAGTACTTC.

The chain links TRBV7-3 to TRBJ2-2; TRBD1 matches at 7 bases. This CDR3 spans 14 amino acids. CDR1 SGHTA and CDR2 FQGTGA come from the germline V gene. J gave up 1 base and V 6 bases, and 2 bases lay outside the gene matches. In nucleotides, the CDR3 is TGTGCCAGCAGACGGGACAGGAACACCGGGGAGCTGTTTTTT. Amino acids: CASRRDRNTGELFF.

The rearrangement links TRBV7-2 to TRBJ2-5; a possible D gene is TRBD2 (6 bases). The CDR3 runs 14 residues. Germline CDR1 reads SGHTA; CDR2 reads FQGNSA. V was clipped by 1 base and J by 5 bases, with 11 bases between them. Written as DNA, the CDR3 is TGTGCCAGCAGCTTAGTCGCTGCGGGGGAGACCCAGTACTTC. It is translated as CASSLVAAGETQYF.